These 12 T cell receptor beta chains were sequenced from one sample in a study of beta chain features in type 1 diabetes. The whole isolated RNA underwent reverse transcription, so sequencing captured expressed TCRB transcripts. The protocol was immunoSEQ multiplex PCR, while the TCRdb copy is restricted to in-frame clones and leaves out a portion. This table has about 410,000 clones, approximately 15% appearing once. Sequencing input: naive CD4+ T cells from blood. These receptors were collected from a man between 25 and 39 years old in good health.

The chain recombines TRBV9 with TRBJ2-7, with 7 bases that match TRBD1. The CDR3 totals 15 residues. The germline gives CDR1 SGDLS, CDR2 YYNGEE. V trimming: 7 bases; J trimming: 2 bases; junction bases outside the gene matches: 12. Here the CDR3 reads CASPQGTVDTYEQYV. For the CDR3, the DNA is TGTGCCAGCCCACAAGGGACAGTAGACACCTACGAGCAGTACGTC.

The CDR3 DNA reads as TGTGCCAGCAGCGAAAGGGTGGCCGGGGAGCTGTTTTTT. The encoded protein is CASSERVAGELFF. J is TRBJ2-2 and V is TRBV6-1, with D unresolved. CDR3 length: 13 residues. V lost 6 bases to trimming and J lost 6 bases, with 11 bases between them. Germline CDR1 MNHNS, CDR2 SASEGT.

This rearrangement joins TRBV29-1 to TRBJ2-1; 14 bases fit TRBD2. This CDR3 comprises 13 residues. V shed 8 bases, J shed 5 bases, and the junction held 2 bases outside the gene matches. The V gene's germline CDR1 is SQVTM and CDR2 ANQGSEA. CDR3 DNA sequence: TGCAGCCTGGGACTAGCGGGAGACAATGAGCAGTTCTTC. As protein: CSLGLAGDNEQFF.

This clone came up a few times. The chain links TRBV7-9 to TRBJ1-1; the D is unclear. Trimming stripped 4 bases from V and 1 base from J, with 10 bases between. Germline values: CDR1 SEHNR, CDR2 FQNEAQ (reference sequence). CDR3 length equals 14 residues. This CDR3 is CASSSNRGNTEAFF. The CDR3 region has the DNA TGTGCCAGCAGCTCGAACCGGGGGAACACTGAAGCTTTCTTT.

The V and J genes are TRBV7-3 and TRBJ2-1, with D perhaps assigned TRBD1 or TRBD2 (5 bases each). V dropped 5 bases and J dropped 2 bases, with 10 bases sitting between them. CDR1 and CDR2 (germline): SGHTA, FQGTGA. CDR3 length: 14 amino acids. The CDR3 nucleotides read TGTGCCAGCAGCGTGGGACGCACCTACAATGAGCAGTTCTTC. Amino acids: CASSVGRTYNEQFF.

In this sample, this clone turned up once. J is TRBJ2-4 and V is TRBV4-1; 7 positions agree with TRBD1. The CDR3 consists of 15 residues. Germline V CDR1 and CDR2: MGHRA, YSYEKL. V shed 1 base and J 3 bases; nucleotides not matched to a gene: 3. The CDR3 DNA is TGCGCCAGCAGCCAAGGACAGGGCGTCAAAAACATTCAGTACTTC. Translated, it gives CASSQGQGVKNIQYF.

This CDR3 is CSAFVKTGPGNTIYF. The CDR3 region has the DNA TGCAGCGCTTTCGTCAAGACAGGCCCTGGAAACACCATATATTTT. V and J are TRBV29-1 and TRBJ1-3; D may be TRBD1 (6 bases). Germline lookup yields CDR1 SQVTM and CDR2 ANQGSEA. V gave up 7 bases and J gave up 2 bases, with 18 bases separating them. CDR3 length equals 15 residues.

This clone was picked up many times. The chain couples TRBV14 to TRBJ2-4; D gene ambiguous. The length of the CDR3 is 15 residues. The germline gives CDR1 SGHDN, CDR2 FVKESK. With 1 base removed from V and 2 bases from J, the gap between germline ends came to 9 bases. The CDR3 is CASSQALGTKNIQYF. In DNA, the CDR3 is TGTGCCAGCAGCCAAGCGCTGGGAACCAAAAACATTCAGTACTTC.

V is TRBV7-9 and J is TRBJ2-6; 8 nucleotides align to TRBD2. The length of the CDR3 is 17 residues. CDR1 is SEHNR, CDR2 FQNEAQ, per germline (reference sequence). After removal of 5 bases from V and 4 bases from J, the junction contained 10 bases not matched to a gene. CDR3 residues: CASSLPGGLSGANVLTF. The DNA for the CDR3 is TGTGCCAGCAGCCTCCCGGGGGGGCTGTCAGGGGCCAACGTCCTGACTTTC.

In its sample, this clone was seen a few times. The chain links TRBV6-5 to TRBJ2-3; D unclear. Trimming took 2 bases from V and 0 from J, leaving 3 bases between them. The CDR3 totals 13 residues. The V gene's germline CDR1 is MNHEY and CDR2 SVGAGI. Here the CDR3 reads CASSYPSTDTQYF. Written as DNA, the CDR3 is TGTGCCAGCAGTTACCCTAGCACAGATACGCAGTATTTT.

The gene calls are TRBV27 and TRBJ2-3; D uncertain. This CDR3 contains 11 residues. The V end lost 6 bases, the J end lost 5 bases, and 6 bases lay between the germline ends. Germline V lookup: CDR1 MNHEY, CDR2 SMNVEV (reference sequence). CDR3 sequence (DNA): TGTGCCAGCAGGAAGATAGATACGCAGTATTTT. Protein sequence: CASRKIDTQYF.

The V and J genes are TRBV7-2 and TRBJ2-4; no firm D call. The CDR3 runs to 12 residues. V was cut by 1 base and J by 7 bases, with 5 bases left in between. Germline-derived CDR1 and CDR2 are SGHTA and FQGNSA. The CDR3 nucleotides read TGTGCCAGCAGCTTAGAGGTTAACATTCAGTACTTC. Residues: CASSLEVNIQYF.